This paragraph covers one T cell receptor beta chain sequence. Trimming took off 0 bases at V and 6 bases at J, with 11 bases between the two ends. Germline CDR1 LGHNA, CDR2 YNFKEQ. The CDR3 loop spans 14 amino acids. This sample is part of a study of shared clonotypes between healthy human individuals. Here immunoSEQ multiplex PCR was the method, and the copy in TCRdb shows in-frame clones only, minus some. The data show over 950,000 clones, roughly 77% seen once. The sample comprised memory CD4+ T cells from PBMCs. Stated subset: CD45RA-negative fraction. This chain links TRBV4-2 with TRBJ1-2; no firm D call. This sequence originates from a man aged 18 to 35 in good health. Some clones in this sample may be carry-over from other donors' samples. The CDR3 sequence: CASSQEHLGDGYTF. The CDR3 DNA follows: TGTGCCAGCAGCCAAGAACATCTTGGGGATGGCTACACCTTC.